This record covers a single TCR beta chain. What it binds is not known. The method was immunoSEQ multiplex PCR; TCRdb's version includes in-frame clones alone and lacks a portion of them. The table has around 96,000 clones, about 88% seen once. This entry belongs to a study of T cell responses to AZD1222 COVID-19 vaccine. General study results and limits: At 160-218 and 743-854, vaccine-associated CD4 TCRs were dominant, and they spanned spike.

From germline, CDR1 is MGHRA and CDR2 YSYEKL. The CDR3 spans 14 residues. The V and J ends lost 4 bases and 5 bases, in that order; junction bases with no gene match: 4. This sequence joins TRBV4-1 and TRBJ1-2; the match to TRBD1 covers 10 bases. The clonotype was recovered from an adult in good health. The source was peripheral blood, collected on day 0 of AZD1222 vaccination. CDR3 loop: CASSLWDRGYGYTF. CDR3 in DNA: TGCGCCAGCAGCCTATGGGACAGGGGTTATGGCTACACCTTC.